This T cell receptor (beta chain) is from a study of T-cell reconstitution after alpha-beta-depleted transplantation in children. Germline V gene sequence: CDR1 SGHRS, CDR2 YFSETQ. Trimming shortened V by 7 bases and J by 5 bases, and 15 bases separated the two germline ends. CDR3 length: 13 amino acids. Construction of the TCRbeta library involved unique molecular identifiers. From the PCR reads, TCRdb called clonotypes with MiXCR, one entry per CDR3 protein. The profile shows over 450,000 distinct CDR3 sequences, over 9.5% of them singletons. This clonotype was observed many times. The starting material was PBMCs, obtained before TCRalphabeta/CD19-depleted stem cell transplant. The origin of this receptor is a child aged 2 to 10 with inherited bone marrow failure, due to receive a stem cell transplant. This sequence joins TRBV5-1 and TRBJ1-2; D gene ambiguous. The CDR3 DNA is TGCGCCAGCGAGGAGGGTGGAGGATATGGCTACACCTTC. It is translated as CASEEGGGYGYTF.